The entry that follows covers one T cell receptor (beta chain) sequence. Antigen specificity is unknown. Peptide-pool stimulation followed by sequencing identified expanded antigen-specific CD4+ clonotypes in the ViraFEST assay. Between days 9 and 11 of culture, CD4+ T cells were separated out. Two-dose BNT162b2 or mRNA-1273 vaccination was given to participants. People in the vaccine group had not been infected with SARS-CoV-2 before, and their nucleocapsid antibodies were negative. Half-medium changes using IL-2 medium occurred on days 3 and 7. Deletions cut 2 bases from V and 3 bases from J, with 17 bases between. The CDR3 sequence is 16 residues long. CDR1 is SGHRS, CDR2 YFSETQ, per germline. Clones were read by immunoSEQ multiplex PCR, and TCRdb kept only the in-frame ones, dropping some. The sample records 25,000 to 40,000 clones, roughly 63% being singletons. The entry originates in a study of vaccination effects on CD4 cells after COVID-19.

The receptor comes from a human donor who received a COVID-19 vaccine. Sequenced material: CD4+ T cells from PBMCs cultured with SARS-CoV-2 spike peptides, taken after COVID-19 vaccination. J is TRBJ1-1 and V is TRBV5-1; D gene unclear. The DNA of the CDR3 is TGCGCCAGCAGCTTAACACTCTCGCCAGCCGACACTGAAGCTTTCTTT. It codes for CASSLTLSPADTEAFF.